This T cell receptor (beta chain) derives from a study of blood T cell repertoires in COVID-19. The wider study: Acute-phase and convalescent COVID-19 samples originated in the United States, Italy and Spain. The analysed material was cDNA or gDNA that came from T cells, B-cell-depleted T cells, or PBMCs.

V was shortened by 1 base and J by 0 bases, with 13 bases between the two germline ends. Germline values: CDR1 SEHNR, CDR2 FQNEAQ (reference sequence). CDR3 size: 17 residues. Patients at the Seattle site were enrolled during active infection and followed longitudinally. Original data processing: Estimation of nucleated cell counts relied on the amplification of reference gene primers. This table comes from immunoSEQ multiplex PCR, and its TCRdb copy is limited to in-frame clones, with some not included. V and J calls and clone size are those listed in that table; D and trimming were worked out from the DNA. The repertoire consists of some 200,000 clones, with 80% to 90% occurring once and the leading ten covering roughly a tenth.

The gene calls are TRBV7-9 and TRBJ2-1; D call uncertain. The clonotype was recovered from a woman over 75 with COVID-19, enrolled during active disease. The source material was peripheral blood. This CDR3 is CASSLVHEASSYNEQFF. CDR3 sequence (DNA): TGTGCCAGCAGCTTAGTCCACGAGGCAAGCTCCTACAATGAGCAGTTCTTC.